A single sample is the source of the 18 T cell receptor beta chains below, sequenced in a study of cytomegalovirus exposure and HLA in healthy donors. PCR used 60 Vbeta primers and 13 Jbeta primers. Sequenced by immunoSEQ multiplex PCR; TCRdb stores in-frame clones only, minus some. The repertoire holds under 250,000 clones, with 75% to 90% as singletons. The sample taken for sequencing was PBMCs. These receptors all stem from a boy aged 2 to 10 in good health and CMV-seronegative.

The rearrangement joins TRBV6-5 to TRBJ1-1; D is undetermined. V was pared by 0 bases and J by 1 base, with 12 bases between. This CDR3 contains 16 residues. From germline, CDR1 is MNHEY and CDR2 SVGAGI. This CDR3 is CASSYSVWAKNTEAFF. The CDR3 DNA is TGTGCCAGCAGTTACTCAGTGTGGGCAAAGAACACTGAAGCTTTCTTT.

V usage is TRBV7-9 and J usage is TRBJ1-2; D is perhaps TRBD1 (6 bases). The V gene lost 6 bases and the J gene lost 6 bases, with 14 bases spanning the gap. Germline V CDR1 and CDR2: SEHNR, FQNEAQ (reference sequence). This CDR3 is built from 13 residues. This chain's CDR3 is CASSAPGDNGYTF. As DNA, the CDR3 is TGTGCCAGCAGTGCCCCAGGGGATAATGGCTACACCTTC.

This sequence joins TRBV9 and TRBJ2-7, with 7 nucleotides matching TRBD1. This CDR3 contains 14 residues. The germline gives CDR1 SGDLS, CDR2 YYNGEE. The J segment lost 6 bases and the V segment lost 4 bases, leaving 10 bases of the junction unmatched. In DNA, the CDR3 is TGTGCCAGCAGCCCACGACAGGGTACGCCCGAGCAGTACTTC. Its protein product is CASSPRQGTPEQYF. The variable domain in full, with the rest retrieved from reference TRBV9 and TRBJ2-7, is DSGVTQTPKHLITATGQRVTLRCSPRSGDLSVYWYQQSLDQGLQFLIQYYNGEERAKGNILERFSAQQFPDLHSELNLSSLELGDSALYFCASSPRQGTPEQYFGPGTRLTVT.

The chain employs TRBV27 and TRBJ1-2; 7 nucleotides line up with TRBD1. CDR1 MNHEY and CDR2 SMNVEV come from the germline V gene (reference sequence). V lost 2 bases, J lost 7 bases, and 4 bases stayed unmatched. The CDR3 has 13 residues. The CDR3 spells CASSLHNRGGYTF. CDR3 nucleotide sequence: TGTGCCAGCAGTTTACACAACAGGGGTGGCTACACCTTC.

The chain employs TRBV6-1 and TRBJ2-4; no firm D call. Germline V gene sequence: CDR1 MNHNS, CDR2 SASEGT. This CDR3 is built from 13 residues. V lost 3 bases, J lost 1 base, and 4 bases lay in between. CDR3 sequence: CASSDQAKNIQYF. The CDR3 DNA is TGTGCCAGCAGTGATCAGGCCAAAAACATTCAGTACTTC.

The J gene is TRBJ2-7, the V gene TRBV19; a possible D gene is TRBD2 (6 bases). V was trimmed by 5 bases and J by 0 bases, leaving 17 bases between them. CDR3 length: 16 residues. Germline V gives CDR1 LNHDA, CDR2 SQIVND (reference sequence). CDR3 bases: TGTGCCAGTAGTCACATCGGGACTCCTAACTCCTACGAGCAGTACTTC. Protein: CASSHIGTPNSYEQYF.

The chain recombines TRBV6-1 with TRBJ2-3, with 9 bases matching TRBD2. Per the germline V gene, CDR1 is MNHNS and CDR2 is SASEGT. Trimming cost V 2 bases and J 2 bases; bases outside gene matches: 2. This CDR3 spans 15 amino acids. DNA of the CDR3: TGTGCCAGCAGTGAACCTAGCGGGGTCACAGATACGCAGTATTTT. It codes for CASSEPSGVTDTQYF.

This chain connects TRBV10-3 to TRBJ2-1, with a possible D match to TRBD2 (5 bases). The V end lost 8 bases, the J end lost 5 bases, and 13 bases lay between the germline ends. Per the germline V gene, CDR1 is ENHRY and CDR2 is SYGVKD. The CDR3 runs 13 residues. CDR3 in amino acids: CAIGRGSNNEQFF. CDR3 in DNA: TGTGCCATCGGCCGAGGGAGTAACAATGAGCAGTTCTTC.

V is TRBV7-2 and J is TRBJ1-2; the match to TRBD1 covers 8 bases. The V gene's germline CDR1 is SGHTA and CDR2 FQGNSA. V lost 5 bases to trimming and J lost 8 bases; unmatched junction nucleotides: 10. The CDR3 has 14 amino acids. The CDR3 DNA sequence: TGTGCCAGCAGCCCACAAGGACAGGGCTCAGGCTACACCTTC. This sequence encodes CASSPQGQGSGYTF. Looking up the rest from reference TRBV7-2 and TRBJ1-2 gives the full variable domain: GAGVSQSPSNKVTEKGKDVELRCDPISGHTALYWYRQSLGQGLEFLIYFQGNSAPDKSGLPSDRFSAERTGGSVSTLTIQRTQQEDSAVYLCASSPQGQGSGYTFGSGTRLTVV.

This rearrangement joins TRBV6-5 to TRBJ2-2, with 8 bases lining up with TRBD1. The length of the CDR3 is 15 residues. Germline CDR1 and CDR2: MNHEY and SVGAGI. V was clipped by 8 bases and J by 4 bases; unmatched bases: 9. The CDR3 loop reads CASRPTGGGTGELFF. The DNA of the CDR3 is TGTGCCAGCCGCCCAACAGGGGGTGGCACCGGGGAGCTGTTTTTT.

V usage is TRBV2 and J usage is TRBJ1-2; no reliable D call. V dropped 3 bases and J dropped 7 bases, with 15 bases sitting between them. Germline V gene lookup returns CDR1 SNHLY and CDR2 FYNNEI. The CDR3 spans 14 residues. The chain's CDR3 is CASSDNPSDRGYTF. CDR3 sequence (DNA): TGTGCCAGCAGTGATAACCCGAGTGATCGTGGCTACACCTTC.

The CDR3 DNA follows: TGTGCCAGCAGTACACGGGACAGGGGGCGCGAGCAGTACTTC. Translating it yields CASSTRDRGREQYF. This rearrangement joins TRBV6-6 to TRBJ2-7; 12 bases are a match to TRBD1. Germline V gene sequence: CDR1 MNHNY, CDR2 SVGAGI (reference sequence). The CDR3 has 14 amino acids. J gave up 6 bases and V 5 bases, and 5 bases lay outside the gene matches.

The V gene is TRBV6-1, the J gene TRBJ1-1, with D possibly being TRBD1 (5 bases). The CDR3 runs to 11 residues. Deletions cut 3 bases from V and 11 bases from J, with 10 bases between. Per the germline V gene, CDR1 is MNHNS and CDR2 is SASEGT. The CDR3 nucleotides are TGTGCCAGCAGTGACAGGGAGGTTGCTTTCTTT. It codes for CASSDREVAFF.

This chain joins TRBV18 and TRBJ1-5; 8 bases map to TRBD1. Germline assignment: CDR1 KGHSH and CDR2 LQKENI. V lost 1 base, J lost 5 bases, and 4 bases stayed unmatched. The CDR3 contains 15 residues. The CDR3 here is CASSPRTGSDQPQHF. The DNA of the CDR3 is TGTGCCAGCTCACCACGGACAGGGAGCGATCAGCCCCAGCATTTT.

The V gene is TRBV27, the J gene TRBJ2-1, with 7 positions matching TRBD2. Germline loops: CDR1 MNHEY, CDR2 SMNVEV (reference sequence). V lost 2 bases to trimming and J lost 9 bases; unmatched junction nucleotides: 7. This CDR3 is built from 14 residues. This chain's CDR3 is CASSLVSGAPEQFF. The CDR3 DNA sequence: TGTGCCAGCAGTTTAGTCAGCGGGGCACCTGAGCAGTTCTTC.

This rearrangement joins TRBV6-1 to TRBJ2-7; 9 bases fit TRBD1. CDR3 length: 16 residues. Germline V gene data show CDR1 as MNHNS and CDR2 as SASEGT. V was clipped by 4 bases and J by 1 base; unmatched bases: 8. This chain's CDR3 is CASSASGTGKSYEQYF. The CDR3 bases are TGTGCCAGCAGTGCCTCCGGGACAGGGAAATCCTACGAGCAGTACTTC.

A few counts support this clone. This rearrangement joins TRBV2 to TRBJ1-5, with TRBD1 identical over 7 bases. Germline trimming cut 1 base from V and 4 bases from J; bases unmatched to any gene: 4. The germline gives CDR1 SNHLY, CDR2 FYNNEI. The CDR3 has 15 amino acids. CDR3 region: CASSEGGQKNQPQHF. In DNA form, the CDR3 reads TGTGCCAGCAGTGAAGGGGGACAGAAGAATCAGCCCCAGCATTTT.

This clone came up once. The J gene is TRBJ2-1, the V gene TRBV5-1; tentatively, D is TRBD2 (6 bases). With 4 bases removed from V and 6 bases from J, the gap between germline ends came to 8 bases. The germline CDR1 and CDR2 sequences are SGHRS and YFSETQ. The CDR3 is 12 amino acids. CDR3 in amino acids: CASSTTSNEQFF. The CDR3, as DNA: TGCGCCAGCAGCACGACTAGCAATGAGCAGTTCTTC. Full variable domain (missing parts from reference TRBV5-1 and TRBJ2-1): KAGVTQTPRYLIKTRGQQVTLSCSPISGHRSVSWYQQTPGQGLQFLFEYFSETQRNKGNFPGRFSGRQFSNSRSEMNVSTLELGDSALYLCASSTTSNEQFFGPGTRLTVL.